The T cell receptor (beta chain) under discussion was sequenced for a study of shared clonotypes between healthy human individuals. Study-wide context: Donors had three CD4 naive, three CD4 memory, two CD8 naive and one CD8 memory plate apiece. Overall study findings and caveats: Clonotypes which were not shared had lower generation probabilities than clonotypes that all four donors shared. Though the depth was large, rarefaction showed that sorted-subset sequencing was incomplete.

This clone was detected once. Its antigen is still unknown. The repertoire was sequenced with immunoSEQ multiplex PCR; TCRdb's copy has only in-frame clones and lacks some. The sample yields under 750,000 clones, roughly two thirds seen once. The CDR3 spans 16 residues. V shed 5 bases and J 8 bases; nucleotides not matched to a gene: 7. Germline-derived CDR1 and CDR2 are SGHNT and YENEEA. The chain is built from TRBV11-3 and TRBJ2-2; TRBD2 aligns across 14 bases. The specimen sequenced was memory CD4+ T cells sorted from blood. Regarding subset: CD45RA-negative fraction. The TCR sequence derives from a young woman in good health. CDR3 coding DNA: TGTGCCAGCAGCACCCGGACTAGCGGGAGGCCTGGGGAGCTGTTTTTT. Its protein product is CASSTRTSGRPGELFF.